Each of the 20 T cell receptor beta chains below was sequenced from the same sample in a study of T cells in Graves' hyperthyroidism and ophthalmopathy. RNA transcripts were the template for amplifying TCR beta CDR3 regions. During a first-round RT-PCR of the TCR CDR3, the HTBI primer set was used. TCRdb recomputed calls from the multiplex PCR reads with MiXCR, one row per CDR3 protein. The sample holds hundreds of thousands of distinct CDR3 sequences, 25% to 30% seen once. The sample comprised blood. Receptors originate from a man aged 40-50 years with Graves' hyperthyroidism that later progressed to Graves' ophthalmopathy.

This clonotype was seen repeatedly, ten times or more. The chain couples TRBV12-3 or TRBV12-4 to TRBJ1-3; 7 bases match TRBD1. V was pared by 4 bases and J by 4 bases, with 4 bases of the junction left unmatched. CDR3 length: 14 amino acids. The DNA of the CDR3 is TGTGCCAGCAGTTCGACAGGGTCCGGAAACACCATATATTTT. Its protein product is CASSSTGSGNTIYF.

The rearrangement joins TRBV18 to TRBJ1-1; 9 positions match TRBD1. The V gene end was trimmed by 3 bases and the J gene end by 4 bases; junction bases not matched to a gene: 6. CDR3 length equals 15 residues. Germline CDR1 is KGHSH and CDR2 is LQKENI. In DNA, the CDR3 is TGTGCCAGCTCACCTCAGCGGACAGGGGCCACTGAAGCTTTCTTT. This gives the protein CASSPQRTGATEAFF.

This clonotype occurred many times. The chain uses TRBV4-1 and TRBJ2-5; 9 bases map to TRBD2. Germline loops: CDR1 MGHRA, CDR2 YSYEKL. The CDR3 totals 15 residues. J was trimmed by 4 bases and V by 4 bases; bases with no gene match: 7. The CDR3 here is CASSLAGGGAETQYF. The CDR3, as DNA: TGCGCCAGCAGCCTCGCGGGGGGGGGCGCAGAGACCCAGTACTTC.

This clonotype was counted ten times or more. The rearrangement joins TRBV12-3 or TRBV12-4 to TRBJ2-3; perhaps TRBD2 as D (6 bases). This CDR3 is built from 15 residues. The V gene lost 1 base and the J gene lost 2 bases, with 10 bases spanning the gap. CDR3 protein: CASSLGGEYTDTQYF. The CDR3 DNA follows: TGTGCCAGCAGTTTAGGGGGGGAATACACAGATACGCAGTATTTT.

The chain uses TRBV5-4 and TRBJ2-2, with D possibly called TRBD1 or TRBD2 (5 bases each). CDR3 length: 16 amino acids. V lost 7 bases and J lost 4, with 20 bases in between. The germline CDR1 and CDR2 sequences are SGHNT and YYREEE (reference sequence). The CDR3 sequence: CASYTTPRAGTGELFF. Here the CDR3 DNA reads TGTGCCAGCTACACTACTCCCAGGGCGGGCACCGGGGAGCTGTTTTTT.

This clonotype was detected many times. CDR3 sequence (DNA): TGTGCCAGCAGCGAATGGGACAGCCCCCAAGAGACCCAGTACTTC. Translating it yields CASSEWDSPQETQYF. The chain links TRBV7-8 to TRBJ2-5; 7 nucleotides match TRBD1. Germline V gene data show CDR1 as SGHVS and CDR2 as FQNEAQ. Trimming took 5 bases from V and 1 from J; bases not matched to a gene: 7. The CDR3 spans 15 residues.

In this sample, this clonotype turned up many times. The rearrangement joins TRBV10-3 to TRBJ2-7, with 9 bases fitting TRBD1. The CDR3 extends over 14 amino acids. V lost 10 bases, J lost 5 bases, and 12 bases stayed unmatched. Germline V CDR1 and CDR2: ENHRY, SYGVKD. The CDR3 DNA reads TGTGCCACCTCTTCAACGGACAGGGGCGACGAGCAGTACTTC. Protein: CATSSTDRGDEQYF.

This clonotype was recorded many times. The J gene is TRBJ1-1, the V gene TRBV5-1, with 8 positions matching TRBD1. Trimming removed 3 bases from V and 1 base from J; junction bases left unmatched: 5. In germline, CDR1 is SGHRS, CDR2 YFSETQ. This CDR3 is 15 amino acids long. CDR3 loop: CASSSTGGRNTEAFF. The CDR3 DNA reads TGCGCCAGCAGCTCAACAGGGGGACGGAACACTGAAGCTTTCTTT. Supplemented by reference TRBV5-1 and TRBJ1-1, the full variable domain reads KAGVTQTPRYLIKTRGQQVTLSCSPISGHRSVSWYQQTPGQGLQFLFEYFSETQRNKGNFPGRFSGRQFSNSRSEMNVSTLELGDSALYLCASSSTGGRNTEAFFGQGTRLTVV.

Only a few counts were recorded for this clonotype. The chain is built from TRBV6-4 and TRBJ2-5, with D possibly TRBD1 on 6 matching bases. Germline loops: CDR1 MRHNA, CDR2 SNTAGT. CDR3 size: 15 residues. Deletions cut 4 bases from V and 4 bases from J, with 16 bases between. CDR3 protein: CASSASSGQSETQYF. The CDR3 DNA reads TGTGCCAGCAGTGCCTCTTCCGGACAGTCAGAGACCCAGTACTTC.

This clonotype was recorded many times. J is TRBJ1-3 and V is TRBV6-1; D not certain. Trimming cost V 0 bases and J 4 bases, with 7 bases left between them. The germline CDR1 and CDR2 sequences are MNHNS and SASEGT. There are 14 residues in the CDR3. As DNA, the CDR3 is TGTGCCAGCAGTGAAGCAGGGTCCGGAAACACCATATATTTT. Translation gives CASSEAGSGNTIYF.

There are many counts of this clonotype. The rearrangement links TRBV20-1 to TRBJ1-1; perhaps TRBD1 as D (6 bases). The V gene's germline CDR1 is DFQATT and CDR2 SNEGSKA (reference sequence). V lost 3 bases and J lost 1, with 12 bases in between. The CDR3 spans 14 residues. CDR3 nucleotides: TGCAGTGCTAGGGGGGGGCGATCGAACACTGAAGCTTTCTTT. Its protein product is CSARGGRSNTEAFF.

The chain links TRBV28 to TRBJ1-5; D might be TRBD1 (5 bases). This CDR3 has 17 amino acids. The V and J ends lost 6 bases and 0 bases respectively, with 18 bases between them. Per germline, CDR1 MDHEN and CDR2 SYDVKM. DNA for the CDR3: TGTGCCAGCAGACCATCGTGGGGGGTAGGTAGCAATCAGCCCCAGCATTTT. It codes for CASRPSWGVGSNQPQHF.

This clonotype was seen a single time. CDR3 bases: TGCAGCGTTGAAGGGGACAGAGCACTGAACACTGAAGCTTTCTTT. Protein product: CSVEGDRALNTEAFF. This chain connects TRBV29-1 to TRBJ1-1; 7 positions match TRBD1. Per germline, CDR1 SQVTM and CDR2 ANQGSEA. The V and J ends lost 1 base and 0 bases, in that order; junction bases with no gene match: 5. The CDR3 extends over 15 amino acids.

This clonotype showed up just once. CDR3 in amino acids: CASSLTSSPQHF. Written as DNA, the CDR3 is TGTGCCAGCAGTTTGACTTCCTCGCCCCAGCATTTT. V is TRBV12-3 or TRBV12-4 and J is TRBJ1-5; D is unclear. V was pared by 3 bases and J by 9 bases, with 9 bases between. This CDR3 spans 12 amino acids.

This clonotype came up many times. The V gene is TRBV3-1, the J gene TRBJ2-2; D is perhaps TRBD1 (6 bases). The CDR3 runs to 16 residues. V lost 1 base and J lost 4, with 13 bases in between. Germline CDR1 LGHDT, CDR2 YNNKEL (reference sequence). In DNA, the CDR3 is TGTGCCAGCAGCCAAGGGGTCAGGGGAGCCACCGGGGAGCTGTTTTTT. Translation: CASSQGVRGATGELFF.

Relative to its sample, this clonotype is medium-sized. V is TRBV20-1 and J is TRBJ2-7; no clear D. There are 12 residues in the CDR3. Germline V gene data show CDR1 as DFQATT and CDR2 as SNEGSKA (reference sequence). Trimming removed 4 bases at V and 0 bases at J, with 7 bases between. CDR3 in DNA: TGCAGTGCTACAGAGAGCTCCTACGAGCAGTACTTC. Its translation is CSATESSYEQYF.

The chain combines TRBV13 with TRBJ2-7, with unresolved D. The germline gives CDR1 PRHDT, CDR2 FYEKMQ (reference sequence). V was cut by 3 bases and J by 0 bases, with 9 bases left in between. The CDR3 runs 14 residues. Here the CDR3 DNA reads TGTGCCAGCAGCTTCGGGCCGACCTCCTACGAGCAGTACTTC. This codes for CASSFGPTSYEQYF.

This clonotype has at least ten counts. The V gene is TRBV7-9, the J gene TRBJ2-7, with 10 bases that match TRBD2. Unmatched junction bases numbered 4, after V lost 5 bases and J lost 3 bases. The CDR3 has 14 amino acids. CDR1 is SEHNR, CDR2 FQNEAQ, per germline (reference sequence). The DNA for the CDR3 is TGTGCCAGCAGCCCCAGCGGGAGGGACTACGAGCAGTACTTC. Amino acid sequence: CASSPSGRDYEQYF.

This clonotype has at least ten counts. The chain uses TRBV5-1 and TRBJ1-1; D not resolved. V lost 3 bases, J lost 2 bases, and 17 bases lay in between. The CDR3 is made up of 16 amino acids. The germline gives CDR1 SGHRS, CDR2 YFSETQ. For the CDR3, the DNA is TGCGCCAGCAGCTGGTCAGCTCGAGCTTTTAACACTGAAGCTTTCTTT. It specifies CASSWSARAFNTEAFF.

J is TRBJ2-7 and V is TRBV10-3; D gene uncertain. This CDR3 is built from 12 residues. Germline V CDR1 and CDR2: ENHRY, SYGVKD. Trimming removed 3 bases from V and 3 bases from J, with 6 bases in between. The CDR3 bases are TGTGCCATCAGTGATTCCGACTACGAGCAGTACTTC. Translating gives CAISDSDYEQYF.